This passage covers 20 T cell receptor beta chains from one sample sequenced in a study of prognosis after radiotherapy for stage I lung cancer (dated by TCRdb to about 2021). The data were produced on an Illumina HiSeq 3000. Two rounds of multiplex PCR on genomic DNA were used to amplify the TCR beta CDR3 region. The first PCR round used primers specific to each TRBV and TRBJ gene, and the primer sequences were filed in Chinese patent CN105087789A. TCRdb passed the public sequencing reads through fastp at Q25 and MiXCR, retaining productive beta sequences. Entries are consolidated by CDR3 protein sequence, retaining the most common genes and DNA. The sample table lists 20,000 to 30,000 distinct CDR3 sequences, 40% of them with a count of one. 20% to 25% of the sample is taken by the ten largest. The material sequenced was PBMCs, taken before or after stereotactic body radiation therapy (not recorded which). The source of these receptors is a donor aged 50 or older with non-small cell lung cancer.

The chain recombines TRBV19 with TRBJ2-2; TRBD2 matches 14 bases. CDR1 LNHDA and CDR2 SQIVND come from the germline V gene (reference sequence). Trimming at V came to 6 bases and at J to 3 bases, leaving 3 bases not matched to a gene. The CDR3 is 16 amino acids. The CDR3 DNA follows: TGTGCCAGTAGCGGGACTAGCGGGAGCTACACCGGGGAGCTGTTTTTT. Its translation: CASSGTSGSYTGELFF.

Many counts were recorded for this clonotype. The CDR3 sequence: CATSPPGTGGMSEQFF. For the CDR3, the DNA is TGTGCCACCTCACCACCCGGGACAGGGGGTATGAGTGAGCAGTTCTTC. The rearrangement uses TRBV24-1 and TRBJ2-1; 11 bases match TRBD1. This CDR3 comprises 16 residues. Germline V gene sequence: CDR1 KGHDR, CDR2 SFDVKD. Trimming removed 9 bases from V and 9 bases from J; junction bases left unmatched: 15.

As concerns this clonotype: With a far larger clone one base away, a read error is the likely cause. V is TRBV6-5 and J is TRBJ2-1; D perhaps matches TRBD2 (5 bases). Germline V gene data show CDR1 as MNHEY and CDR2 as SVGAGI. CDR3 size: 10 residues. CDR3 in DNA: TGTGTCGCCGCGAGGAGGGAGCAGTTCTTC. As protein: CVAARREQFF.

The chain joins TRBV5-1 to TRBJ2-5, with a possible D match to TRBD2 (6 bases). The CDR3 consists of 15 residues. Trimming took 2 bases from V and 5 from J, leaving 16 bases between them. Germline values: CDR1 SGHRS, CDR2 YFSETQ. In nucleotides, the CDR3 is TGCGCCAGCAGCTTCTTGACACCGGAGGGTGAGACCCAGTACTTC. Translating it yields CASSFLTPEGETQYF. The full variable domain, rest sourced from reference TRBV5-1 and TRBJ2-5, is KAGVTQTPRYLIKTRGQQVTLSCSPISGHRSVSWYQQTPGQGLQFLFEYFSETQRNKGNFPGRFSGRQFSNSRSEMNVSTLELGDSALYLCASSFLTPEGETQYFGPGTRLLVL.

A single count supports this clonotype. The chain uses TRBV7-2 and TRBJ1-2; the D is unclear. This CDR3 has 12 amino acids. Trimming took off 3 bases at V and 1 base at J, with 3 bases between the two ends. CDR1 SGHTA and CDR2 FQGNSA come from the germline V gene. CDR3 sequence (DNA): TGTGCCAGCAGCTTGGGTAACTATGGCTACACCTTC. Protein sequence: CASSLGNYGYTF.

This clonotype was observed a single time. The chain combines TRBV27 with TRBJ1-6; tentatively, D is TRBD1 (5 bases). V was trimmed by 2 bases and J by 15 bases, leaving 11 bases between them. CDR1 is MNHEY and CDR2 is SMNVEV in the germline V gene (reference sequence). CDR3 size: 12 residues. This CDR3 is CASSLGGTFLHF. CDR3 DNA sequence: TGTGCCAGCAGTTTAGGGGGAACCTTCCTCCACTTT.

Ten or more counts support this clonotype. CDR3 in DNA: TGCAGCGTTGAGGTGGTCCAGCAAGGAGATGGCTACACCTTC. This codes for CSVEVVQQGDGYTF. The V call is TRBV29-1, the J call TRBJ1-2; D not certain. CDR3 length: 14 amino acids. CDR1 SQVTM and CDR2 ANQGSEA come from the germline V gene. Trimming took 3 bases from V and 6 from J, leaving 17 bases between them.

Worth noting for this clonotype: With a far larger clone one base away, a read error is the likely cause. The V and J genes are TRBV6-4 and TRBJ2-2; D remains ambiguous. CDR1 and CDR2 (germline): MRHNA, SNTAGT. The germline V and J ends were trimmed by 7 bases and 9 bases, with 9 bases remaining between them. The CDR3 is 11 residues long. The CDR3 reads CASMYPWELFF. Written as DNA, the CDR3 is TGTGCCAGCATGTACCCCTGGGAGCTGTTTTTT.

Ten or more counts support this clonotype. CDR3 coding DNA: TGTGCCAGCAGCCCCCGGGACAAGGGTCGGGAGCAGTACTTC. Amino acid sequence: CASSPRDKGREQYF. The chain carries TRBV3-1 and TRBJ2-7, with a possible D match to TRBD1 (6 bases). Trimming took off 4 bases at V and 7 bases at J, with 17 bases between the two ends. This CDR3 has 14 amino acids. From germline, CDR1 is LGHDT and CDR2 YNNKEL (reference sequence).

The chain joins TRBV12-3 or TRBV12-4 to TRBJ2-7, with 7 bases fitting TRBD1. The V and J ends lost 6 bases and 0 bases, in that order; junction bases with no gene match: 8. The CDR3 length is 15 residues. The CDR3 DNA reads TGTGCCAGCAGCCCGGGACAGCCTTACTCCTACGAGCAGTACTTC. As protein: CASSPGQPYSYEQYF.

The chain carries TRBV6-2 or TRBV6-3 and TRBJ1-1; 9 bases match TRBD1. The CDR3 consists of 16 residues. V lost 6 bases and J lost 1; bases outside the gene matches: 9. Per the germline V gene, CDR1 is MNHEY and CDR2 is SVGEGT. The CDR3 is CASRKGTGLGNTEAFF. Written as DNA, the CDR3 is TGTGCCAGCAGGAAAGGGACAGGGCTGGGGAACACTGAAGCTTTCTTT.

As for this clonotype: Given a far larger clone just one base away, this is likely a sequencing read error. This chain links TRBV6-2 or TRBV6-3 with TRBJ2-5; possible D gene TRBD1, 6 bases. V was shortened by 2 bases and J by 5 bases, with 9 bases between the two germline ends. There are 13 residues in the CDR3. Germline assignment: CDR1 MNHEY and CDR2 SVGEGT. CDR3 sequence (DNA): TGTGCCAGCAGTTACGGGGGCGTGGAGACCCAGTACTTC. It is translated as CASSYGGVETQYF.

The chain joins TRBV27 to TRBJ2-3; unclear D gene. Germline-derived CDR1 and CDR2 are MNHEY and SMNVEV (reference sequence). The CDR3 consists of 11 residues. V was trimmed by 7 bases and J by 7 bases, leaving 9 bases between them. As DNA, the CDR3 is TGTGCCAGCATGCCCACCCATACGCAGTATTTT. Its translation is CASMPTHTQYF.

The J gene is TRBJ1-3, the V gene TRBV6-5, with D possibly TRBD1 on 6 matching bases. Trimming stripped 0 bases from V and 2 bases from J, with 14 bases between. Germline loops: CDR1 MNHEY, CDR2 SVGAGI. This CDR3 spans 17 amino acids. DNA of the CDR3: TGTGCCAGCAGTTACTCCCCCGACAGGTATCCTGGAAACACCATATATTTT. Translation gives CASSYSPDRYPGNTIYF.

This clonotype was seen a few times. One junction end disagrees with the germline gene, perhaps due to a read error. This rearrangement joins TRBV10-3 to TRBJ2-7; no definite D call. The CDR3 is made up of 13 amino acids. Germline V gene data show CDR1 as ENHRY and CDR2 as SYGVKD. The CDR3 loop reads CAISESWVDEQYF. In nucleotides, the CDR3 is TGTGCCATCAGTGAGTCTTGGGTGGACGAACAGTACTTC.

The V gene is TRBV12-3 or TRBV12-4, the J gene TRBJ2-7; no firm D call. Between the trimmed V and J ends, which lost 5 bases and 4 bases, there was a span of 9 bases. The CDR3 is made up of 12 amino acids. This CDR3 is CASSPSIYEQYF. The CDR3 nucleotides read TGTGCCAGCAGTCCATCTATTTACGAGCAGTACTTC.

This clonotype was recorded at least ten times. The V call is TRBV18, the J call TRBJ2-7; a possible D gene is TRBD1 (6 bases). CDR3 length equals 15 residues. Germline V lookup: CDR1 KGHSH, CDR2 LQKENI. Deletions cut 0 bases from V and 3 bases from J, with 12 bases between. The CDR3 spells CASSPPNRVGYEQYF. The CDR3 nucleotides read TGTGCCAGCTCACCACCGAACAGGGTGGGCTACGAGCAGTACTTC.

The rearrangement uses TRBV28 and TRBJ1-1, with D possibly matching TRBD1 (5 bases). CDR1 and CDR2 (germline): MDHEN, SYDVKM. Trimming removed 8 bases at V and 3 bases at J, with 13 bases between. The CDR3 loop spans 13 amino acids. DNA of the CDR3: TGTGCCAGCCTCAGGGCGGGGGACACTGAAGCTTTCTTT. Translation gives CASLRAGDTEAFF.

The chain couples TRBV6-1 to TRBJ1-2, with D perhaps matching TRBD1 (6 bases). Germline V CDR1 and CDR2: MNHNS, SASEGT. This CDR3 is 16 amino acids long. V was clipped by 9 bases and J by 6 bases, with 26 bases between them. CDR3 region: CASSRGLTGIMDGYTF. The CDR3 coding sequence is TGTGCCAGTAGTCGTGGCTTAACAGGGATAATGGATGGCTACACCTTC.

This clonotype was observed many times. The chain uses TRBV5-1 and TRBJ2-7, with TRBD1 matching 7 bases. Germline CDR1 is SGHRS and CDR2 is YFSETQ. This CDR3 contains 17 residues. V was pared by 4 bases and J by 3 bases, with 16 bases of the junction left unmatched. The CDR3 region is CASSPTGSRRMSYEQYF. For the CDR3, the DNA is TGCGCCAGCAGCCCGACAGGGTCTCGAAGGATGAGCTACGAGCAGTACTTC.